This TCR beta chain stems from a study of shared clonotypes between healthy human individuals (dated by TCRdb to between 2020 and 2021). With regard to the full study: The cohort comprised a couple of women and a few men aged 18 to 49 years. For each donor, three plates each were used for CD4 naive and CD4 memory, two plates were used for CD8 naive, and one plate was used for CD8 memory. The study deeply sequenced blood TCR repertoires of about 5 healthy adults to estimate repertoire size and the extent of clonotype sharing between individuals. To increase sequencing depth and limit assay-specific biases, TCR repertoire library preparation and sequencing were carried out by different laboratories using diverse techniques. Each donor's leukapheresis produced roughly between roughly 0.9 and 9 billion PBMCs.

Using the deep immunoSEQ assay, TCR CDR3 regions were amplified from genomic DNA by multiplex PCR. Genomic DNA extracted from each cell subset was distributed evenly over all wells of several immunoSEQ 96-well plates, and each plate served as one replicate. For sorted subsets, roughly 200 ng genomic DNA, equal to approximately 30,000 T cell genomes, was loaded into each replicate PCR. The purified libraries were quantified using a Qubit 3.0 fluorometer, sized with a Bioanalyzer 2100, and then quantified again using the KAPA Library Quantification kit. A separate single-read 150-cycle Illumina NextSeq 550 flow cell was used to sequence each immunoSEQ 96-well plate. Per the original workflow: Because the immunoSEQ output included only junctional sequences and no quality scores, the filtering could not be the same as the filtering used for full-length reads. Sequences were annotated with PyIR, a Python wrapper for IgBLAST v1.9, and V/J genes and CDR3 were assigned using IMGT germline references. Reads were filtered out if the reads had weak V/J assignments (E-value above 1e-6), no CDR3, stop codons, out-of-frame junctions, or ambiguous translated residues. A V3J clonotype was defined by an identical inferred V gene, J gene, and CDR3 amino acid sequence. Percentage overlap between repertoires was computed as shared unique clonotypes divided by the size of the smaller repertoire. Repertoire richness was assessed with RTK rarefaction, the Chao1 estimator, and Recon v2.1 estimates of unobserved clonotypes. Generation probabilities for all TCRbeta clonotypes obtained by the gDNA method from a handful of donors were computed using OLGA. In its TCRdb copy, this immuneACCESS table keeps in-frame sequences only and misses some clones. Where compared with another copy, unresolved V genes explain less than half of these, and the others have no known cause. D and trimming were read from the DNA, whereas the V and J calls and clone size are those reported in that table. In this sample the table shows fewer than 1 million clones, about 96% of which occur a single time. Of the sample, less than 0.3% is held by the ten largest clones.

CD8 naive samples were CD45RO-negative cells positively selected for CCR7, giving a CD45RA+CCR7+ population that excluded TemRA cells. Healthy HIV-negative adults with no recently reported acute infections or vaccinations were included as donors. All donors were Caucasian adults living in Nashville, Tennessee, USA. Blood was collected by leukapheresis, and PBMCs were isolated by Ficoll-Histopaque density gradient centrifugation and then cryopreserved in liquid nitrogen vapor phase. Purity and quantity of every magnetically sorted T cell population were checked by analytical flow cytometry. Genomic DNA was isolated from each sorted fraction and quantified by UV absorbance on a Nanodrop 2000c. Worth noting for this clone: What antigen it recognizes has not been identified. Base qualities are not recorded, but no much larger clone differs from it by a single base.

Broad study findings and their caveats: Pairwise subsampling led to the expectation that sequencing depth would affect the degree of clonotype sharing among donors. Estimated clonotype richness was generally larger for naive than for memory subsets. Sampling was restricted to blood, and TCR repertoires in tissues likely differ from the TCR repertoires found in blood. Higher generation probabilities were observed for clonotypes shared by all four sorted-subset donors than for non-shared clonotypes. When a few donors were compared, the shared fraction of clonotypes was about 5% for naive CD4, over 3% for naive CD8, about 2.5% for memory CD4, and 0.35% to 0.5% for memory CD8. Incomplete sequencing was indicated by rarefaction of sorted-subset datasets, despite the large sequencing depth. The small number of donors limited the genetic and exposure-history diversity represented.

The sample taken for sequencing was naive CD8+ T cells sorted from blood. The cell subset or site label corresponds to: CD45RA+CCR7+. The origin of this receptor is a man aged 30 to 39 in good health.

The CDR3 protein sequence reads: CASSTPRDRGPYEQYF. The DNA reads as follows: TGTGCCAGCAGCACTCCTCGGGACAGGGGGCCCTACGAGCAGTACTTC. The sequence links TRBV27 to TRBJ2-7; TRBD1 matches 12 bases in the middle. The germline V and J ends show losses of 6 bases and 2 bases respectively, and no gene match explains 8 bases of the junction. The germline V gene (reference sequence) sets CDR1 to MNHEY and CDR2 to SMNVEV. The CDR3 starts with the cysteine, ends with the phenylalanine, and has 16 residues. Just CDR3 DNA is preserved here, 48 bases in frame from base 1.